This T cell receptor (beta chain) was documented in a study of TIL therapy for anti-PD-1-resistant metastatic lung cancer. On the study more broadly: Most patients had lung adenocarcinoma.

This CDR3 spans 14 amino acids. Trimming removed 3 bases at V and 2 bases at J, with 10 bases between. Per the germline V gene, CDR1 is KGHDR and CDR2 is SFDVKD. Sequencing used immunoSEQ v3. Assay used: immunoSEQ multiplex PCR; TCRdb lists only in-frame clones, some missing. The table shows more than 45,000 clones, with around 86% occurring only once. Time point indicated: pre-treatment sample, taken before nivolumab and TIL therapy. Enrollment ran from 2017 to January 2020. This chain joins TRBV24-1 and TRBJ2-7; D gene uncertain. Sequenced material: blood, taken at baseline. The receptor comes from a person aged 30 to 80 with non-small cell lung cancer. The CDR3 here is CATSDLTAPYEQYF. CDR3 in DNA: TGTGCCACCAGTGATCTGACGGCACCCTACGAGCAGTACTTC.